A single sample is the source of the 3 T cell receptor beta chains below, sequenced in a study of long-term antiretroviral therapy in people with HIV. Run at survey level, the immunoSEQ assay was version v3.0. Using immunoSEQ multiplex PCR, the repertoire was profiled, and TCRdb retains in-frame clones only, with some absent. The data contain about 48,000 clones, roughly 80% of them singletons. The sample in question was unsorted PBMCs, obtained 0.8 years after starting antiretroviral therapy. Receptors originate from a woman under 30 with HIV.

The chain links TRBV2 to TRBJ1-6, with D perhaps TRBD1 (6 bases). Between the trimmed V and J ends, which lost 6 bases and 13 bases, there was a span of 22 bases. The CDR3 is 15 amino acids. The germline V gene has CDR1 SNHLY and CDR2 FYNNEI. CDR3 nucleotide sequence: TGTGCCAGCAGCGCCCTCGACCGGGACAAAGGCCCCCTCCACTTT. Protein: CASSALDRDKGPLHF. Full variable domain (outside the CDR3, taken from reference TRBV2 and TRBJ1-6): EPEVTQTPSHQVTQMGQEVILRCVPISNHLYFYWYRQILGQKVEFLVSFYNNEISEKSEIFDDQFSVERPDGSNFTLKIRSTKLEDSAMYFCASSALDRDKGPLHFGNGTRLTVT.

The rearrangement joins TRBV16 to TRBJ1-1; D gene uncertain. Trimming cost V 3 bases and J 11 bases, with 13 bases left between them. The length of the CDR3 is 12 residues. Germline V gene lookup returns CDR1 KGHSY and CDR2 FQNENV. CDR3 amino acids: CASSHPLGGAFF. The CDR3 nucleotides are TGTGCCAGCAGCCACCCCCTGGGTGGGGCTTTCTTT.

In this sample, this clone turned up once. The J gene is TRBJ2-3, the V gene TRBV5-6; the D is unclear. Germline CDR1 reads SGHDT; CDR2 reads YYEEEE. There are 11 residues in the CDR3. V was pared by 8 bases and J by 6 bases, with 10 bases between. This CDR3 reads CASWGGDTQYF. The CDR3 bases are TGTGCCAGTTGGGGTGGGGATACGCAGTATTTT.